One and the same sample provided the 16 T cell receptor beta chains below, sequenced in a study of blood T cells in healthy people across ages. The second PCR ran about 7 to 12 cycles with a sample-barcoded 5' primer and J-beta primers. One entry per CDR3 protein, called by TCRdb with MiXCR from the 5' RACE reads. The table records about 640,000 distinct CDR3 sequences, about 43% of them present only once. Sequences were obtained from blood. These receptor sequences come from a man aged 80 or over in good health.

J is TRBJ2-1 and V is TRBV27; D might be TRBD2 (5 bases). The DNA end favors TRBJ2-7, so the J call may be wrong. Germline V gene data show CDR1 as MNHEY and CDR2 as SMNVEV (reference sequence). The length of the CDR3 is 18 residues. Here the CDR3 DNA reads TGTGCCAGCAGTACGGGCGGGTCGCCTTCGAGCTCCTACAATGAGCAGTACTTC. Amino acid sequence: CASSTGGSPSSSYNEQYF.

This sequence joins TRBV7-2 and TRBJ2-5, with D possibly being TRBD2 (5 bases). The ends were cut back, 2 bases at V and 5 bases at J, with 12 bases in the middle. CDR1 and CDR2 (germline): SGHTA, FQGNSA. This CDR3 region has 14 residues. CDR3 residues: CASSLFGRGETQYF. In DNA form, the CDR3 reads TGTGCCAGCAGCTTATTCGGACGCGGGGAGACCCAGTACTTC.

The chain recombines TRBV6-2 or TRBV6-3 with TRBJ2-7; possibly TRBD2 for D (5 bases). The length of the CDR3 is 12 residues. From germline, CDR1 is MNHEY and CDR2 SVGEGT. V was trimmed by 8 bases and J by 4 bases, leaving 12 bases between them. The CDR3 nucleotides read TGTGCCAGCTTGGGCGGGTCTTACGAGCAGTACTTC. This gives the protein CASLGGSYEQYF.

The table lists this clonotype with many counts. The chain is built from TRBV7-2 and TRBJ1-1; the D is unclear. The CDR3 has 14 residues. Germline-derived CDR1 and CDR2 are SGHTA and FQGNSA. V shed 1 base and J shed 1 base, with 7 bases lying between them. The CDR3 nucleotides read TGTGCCAGCAGCTTAGGGACCGAGAACACTGAAGCTTTCTTT. This encodes CASSLGTENTEAFF.

The chain links TRBV7-3 to TRBJ2-7; D remains ambiguous. The CDR3 covers 14 residues. V was trimmed by 3 bases and J by 0 bases, leaving 9 bases between them. The germline V gene has CDR1 SGHTA and CDR2 FQGTGA. CDR3 sequence reads: CASSLLGDSYEQYF. In DNA, the CDR3 is TGTGCCAGCAGCTTGTTGGGCGACTCCTACGAGCAGTACTTC.

The chain combines TRBV7-2 with TRBJ1-5, with 8 bases identical to TRBD1. Germline V lookup: CDR1 SGHTA, CDR2 FQGNSA. The length of the CDR3 is 15 residues. J was trimmed by 7 bases and V by 5 bases; bases with no gene match: 10. CDR3 protein: CASSLTGAEGQPQHF. CDR3 nucleotide sequence: TGTGCCAGCAGCCTGACAGGGGCAGAGGGACAGCCCCAGCATTTT.

The chain has TRBV5-5 and TRBJ2-4; TRBD2 matches at 9 bases. J was trimmed by 3 bases and V by 4 bases; bases with no gene match: 11. Per germline, CDR1 SGHKS and CDR2 YYEKEE (reference sequence). The CDR3 is made up of 17 amino acids. CDR3 amino acids: CASSSRSSGVGKNIQYF. The CDR3, as DNA: TGTGCCAGCAGCAGCCGCTCTAGCGGGGTCGGCAAAAACATTCAGTACTTC.

The V and J genes are TRBV29-1 and TRBJ2-5, with TRBD2 identical over 7 bases. Germline trimming cut 0 bases from V and 5 bases from J; bases unmatched to any gene: 12. Germline values: CDR1 SQVTM, CDR2 ANQGSEA. The CDR3 is 16 residues long. This CDR3 reads CSVEDIREGGMETQYF. DNA of the CDR3: TGCAGCGTTGAAGATATCCGCGAGGGAGGGATGGAGACCCAGTACTTC.

The chain employs TRBV29-1 and TRBJ2-1; tentative D call: TRBD1 (6 bases). V lost 7 bases, J lost 9 bases, and 13 bases lay in between. This CDR3 is 11 amino acids long. Per the germline V gene, CDR1 is SQVTM and CDR2 is ANQGSEA. The CDR3 sequence: CSAHREREQFF. The DNA for the CDR3 is TGCAGCGCCCACAGGGAGCGTGAGCAGTTCTTC.

This clonotype was seen at least ten times. The chain carries TRBV4-3 and TRBJ1-5; D is uncertain. V was clipped by 1 base and J by 5 bases, with 9 bases between them. Germline CDR1 reads LGHNA; CDR2 reads YSLEER. The CDR3 extends over 14 amino acids. CDR3 protein: CASSQGQWDQPQHF. The CDR3 DNA is TGCGCCAGCAGCCAAGGGCAATGGGATCAGCCCCAGCATTTT.

J is TRBJ1-2 and V is TRBV7-2, with 7 bases matching TRBD1. The length of the CDR3 is 15 residues. CDR1 is SGHTA and CDR2 is FQGNSA in the germline V gene. J lost 7 bases, V lost 1 base, and 9 bases had no gene match. In DNA, the CDR3 is TGTGCCAGCAGCTTAGGGACACCAAGACAGGGTGGCTACACCTTC. Amino acid sequence: CASSLGTPRQGGYTF.

The chain links TRBV12-3 or TRBV12-4 to TRBJ1-2; no definite D call. Between the trimmed V and J ends, which lost 6 bases and 7 bases, there was a span of 21 bases. This CDR3 is 15 amino acids long. CDR3: CASSLWSVTDCGYTF. The CDR3 nucleotides are TGTGCCAGCAGCCTCTGGAGTGTCACGGACTGTGGCTACACCTTC.

This clonotype was seen a few times. The chain joins TRBV28 to TRBJ1-4; TRBD1 aligns across 9 bases. Trimming removed 10 bases from V and 0 bases from J; junction bases left unmatched: 6. Germline values: CDR1 MDHEN, CDR2 SYDVKM. CDR3 length: 15 amino acids. The CDR3 spells CATWDRASTNEKLFF. As DNA, the CDR3 is TGTGCCACCTGGGACAGGGCCTCAACTAATGAAAAACTGTTTTTT.

As concerns this clonotype: Being one base from a much bigger clone, this may be a read error. The chain couples TRBV29-1 to TRBJ2-5; D is perhaps TRBD1 or TRBD2 (6 bases each). The J call may be wrong; the DNA end is better matched by TRBJ2-1. Germline V gives CDR1 SQVTM, CDR2 ANQGSEA. There are 12 residues in the CDR3. The CDR3 spells CSASGGQETQFF. The CDR3 DNA is TGCAGCGCGAGTGGGGGGCAAGAGACCCAGTTCTTC.

The V call is TRBV9, the J call TRBJ2-4; D gene uncertain. Germline assignment: CDR1 SGDLS and CDR2 YYNGEE. V was shortened by 3 bases and J by 13 bases, with 17 bases between the two germline ends. The CDR3 is 13 amino acids. The CDR3 DNA follows: TGTGCCAGCAGCGGCTACGGAGCAGATGAGCAGTACTTC. The encoded protein is CASSGYGADEQYF.

Notes on this clonotype: Germline and junction disagree at one end, which may indicate a read error. The chain uses TRBV29-1 and TRBJ1-2; D gene uncertain. The CDR3 loop spans 13 amino acids. The germline gives CDR1 SQVTM, CDR2 ANQGSEA. The CDR3 is CSIFEQTNYGHTF. Here the CDR3 DNA reads TGCAGCATTTTCGAACAGACAAACTATGGCCACACCTTC. The full variable domain, rest sourced from reference TRBV29-1 and TRBJ1-2, is SAVISQKPSRDICQRGTSLTIQCQVDSQVTMMFWYRQQPGQSLTLIATANQGSEATYESGFVIDKFPISRPNLTFSTLTVSNMSPEDSSIYLCSIFEQTNYGHTFGSGTRLTVV.